This T cell receptor beta chain was obtained from a study of blood T cell repertoires in COVID-19. Produced via immunoSEQ multiplex PCR; TCRdb's table is partial and in-frame only. The table includes some 130,000 clones, roughly 80% detected once. The CDR3 length is 12 residues. Unmatched junction bases numbered 0, after V lost 5 bases and J lost 4 bases. CDR1 is LGHDT and CDR2 is YNNKEL in the germline V gene (reference sequence). The TCR originated in a man between 65 and 85 years old with acute or convalescent COVID-19. The sequencing input was peripheral blood. This rearrangement joins TRBV3-1 (or the pseudogene TRBV3-2) to TRBJ2-3; TRBD1 matches 7 bases. CDR3 in amino acids: CASSDRADTQYF. DNA for the CDR3: TGTGCCAGCAGCGACAGGGCAGATACGCAGTATTTT.